This T cell receptor beta chain comes out of a study of blood T cell repertoires in COVID-19. Study details: Some COVID-19 samples were acute and others convalescent; all came from the United States, Italy and Spain.

Enrollees, about 18 to 100 years old, lived in about two dozen US areas. Participants reported their clinical history, and cohort assignment relied on those reports. This CDR3 comprises 10 residues. V lost 11 bases to trimming and J lost 6 bases, with 10 bases between them. CDR1 MDHEN and CDR2 SYDVKM come from the germline V gene. In the original analysis: How many nucleated cells were present was estimated from reference gene primer amplification. Sequencing was performed with immunoSEQ multiplex PCR; in TCRdb, only in-frame clones are kept and a portion is missing. For V, J and clone size, that table is used; D and trimming come from the DNA. The sample lists a few hundred thousand clones, roughly 85% occurring once.

The TCR comes from a woman aged 50 to 60 who had recovered from COVID-19. The sequenced sample was PBMCs or T cells enriched from blood (not recorded which). V is TRBV28 and J is TRBJ1-2; no definite D call. The DNA of the CDR3 is TGTGCCTCCCGGAGAGATGGCTACACCTTC. Its protein is CASRRDGYTF.